This entry lists 8 T cell receptor beta chains sequenced from one sample in a study of OX40 agonist ivuxolimab in advanced cancers. Only in-frame clones appear in the TCRdb table, and some are missing; sequencing was by immunoSEQ multiplex PCR. The repertoire holds about 97,000 clones, roughly nine tenths seen once, with less than 6.5% in the top ten. This material consisted of CD4+ or CD8+ T cells sorted from blood, taken in a trial of the OX40 agonist ivuxolimab. The receptors were sampled from an adult with an advanced solid tumor such as melanoma, head and neck, liver or kidney cancer.

This sequence joins TRBV4-1 and TRBJ2-7; D gene ambiguous. Germline V CDR1 and CDR2: MGHRA, YSYEKL. Trimming took off 1 base at V and 4 bases at J, with 8 bases between the two ends. This CDR3 comprises 13 residues. The CDR3 bases are TGCGCCAGCAGCCAAGGTCCCTTTTACGAGCAGTACTTC. Protein sequence: CASSQGPFYEQYF.

V usage is TRBV21-1 and J usage is TRBJ1-5; the table names TRBD1, a call not compared with the DNA. TRBV21-1 is termed a pseudogene. The CDR3 has 15 amino acids. The CDR3 region has the DNA TGTGCCAGCAGCGAGCGACAGGGAAGAGGTCAGCCCCAGCATTTT. Protein sequence: CASSERQGRGQPQHF.

The chain uses TRBV5-1 and TRBJ1-2, with TRBD1 matching 9 bases. CDR1 SGHRS and CDR2 YFSETQ come from the germline V gene. The CDR3 covers 17 residues. After removal of 4 bases from V and 1 base from J, the junction contained 11 bases not matched to a gene. The CDR3 reads CASSPETGGLFNYGYTF. CDR3 coding DNA: TGCGCCAGCAGCCCAGAGACAGGGGGACTTTTTAACTATGGCTACACCTTC.

The CDR3 reads CASSARDRANTEAFF. For the CDR3, the DNA is TGTGCCAGCAGTGCCCGGGACAGGGCGAACACTGAAGCTTTCTTT. The V gene is TRBV6-1, the J gene TRBJ1-1, with TRBD1 matching over 9 bases. The junction had 4 bases not matched to a gene; V was cut back by 4 bases and J by 1 base. Germline V CDR1 and CDR2: MNHNS, SASEGT. The CDR3 has 15 amino acids.

The V gene is TRBV5-5, the J gene TRBJ2-7; 10 nucleotides line up with TRBD2. In germline, CDR1 is SGHKS, CDR2 YYEKEE (reference sequence). The CDR3 runs to 17 residues. V was pared by 4 bases and J by 6 bases, with 16 bases of the junction left unmatched. As DNA, the CDR3 is TGTGCCAGCAGCCTGGGGGCTAGCGGGGGCCTAAGGATCGAGCAGTACTTC. This codes for CASSLGASGGLRIEQYF.

The J gene is TRBJ2-7, the V gene TRBV29-1; D possibly corresponds to TRBD1 (6 bases). Trimming took 6 bases from V and 4 from J, leaving 13 bases between them. Germline loops: CDR1 SQVTM, CDR2 ANQGSEA. The CDR3 is 12 amino acids. The CDR3 DNA reads TGCAGCGTGGGGTCAGGGGTATACGAGCAGTACTTC. It encodes CSVGSGVYEQYF.

The chain carries TRBV7-9 and TRBJ2-1; possibly TRBD2 for D (5 bases). V gave up 5 bases and J gave up 3 bases, with 11 bases separating them. The CDR3 spans 14 residues. Per the germline V gene, CDR1 is SEHNR and CDR2 is FQNEAQ (reference sequence). CDR3 residues: CASSTNRDYNEQFF. In DNA, the CDR3 is TGTGCCAGCAGCACCAACCGGGACTACAATGAGCAGTTCTTC.

This clone appeared a single time. The CDR3 DNA reads as TGTGCCAGCAGCTTAGTTCCGCTCTCTGGAAACACCATATATTTT. Translated, it gives CASSLVPLSGNTIYF. This sequence joins TRBV7-2 and TRBJ1-3; no reliable D call. The germline CDR1 and CDR2 sequences are SGHTA and FQGNSA. CDR3 size: 15 residues. Trimming pared 1 base from V and 0 bases from J, leaving 7 bases between. The variable domain in full, with the rest retrieved from reference TRBV7-2 and TRBJ1-3, is GAGVSQSPSNKVTEKGKDVELRCDPISGHTALYWYRQSLGQGLEFLIYFQGNSAPDKSGLPSDRFSAERTGGSVSTLTIQRTQQEDSAVYLCASSLVPLSGNTIYFGEGSWLTVV.